The 14 T cell receptor beta chains in this list originate from one sample, sequenced in a study of Graves' ophthalmopathy and Graves' hyperthyroidism. Amplified TCR beta CDR3 regions were obtained using RNA transcripts as template. Second-round multiplex PCR came after first-round RT-PCR with HTBI primers. TCRdb re-derived calls from the multiplex PCR reads in MiXCR, one entry per CDR3 protein. The data contain about 600,000 distinct CDR3 sequences, approximately 37% of them seen just once; the ten biggest clones take up 4% to 5%. The sequenced material came from peripheral blood or thyroid tissue (not recorded which). Receptors were obtained from an adult man with Graves' hyperthyroidism.

This clonotype was counted ten times or more. The chain uses TRBV4-1 and TRBJ1-1; no clear D. Germline-derived CDR1 and CDR2 are MGHRA and YSYEKL. CDR3 length: 15 amino acids. Trimming took 0 bases from V and 0 from J, leaving 8 bases between them. In nucleotides, the CDR3 is TGCGCCAGCAGCCAAGATCCTGTAGTGAACACTGAAGCTTTCTTT. Protein: CASSQDPVVNTEAFF.

Ten or more counts support this clonotype. The chain has TRBV13 and TRBJ1-2, with 10 bases that match TRBD1. CDR1 and CDR2 from the germline V gene are PRHDT and FYEKMQ (reference sequence). This CDR3 comprises 15 residues. The trim removed 8 bases at V and 2 bases at J, leaving 8 bases unmatched. CDR3 sequence (DNA): TGTGCCAGCTCCCTCTGGGGACAGGGGAACTATGGCTACACCTTC. It encodes CASSLWGQGNYGYTF.

This clonotype turned up a few times. The V gene is TRBV7-9, the J gene TRBJ2-2; 9 nucleotides agree with TRBD1. This CDR3 has 15 amino acids. Germline loops: CDR1 SEHNR, CDR2 FQNEAQ (reference sequence). The V and J ends lost 5 bases and 5 bases, in that order; junction bases with no gene match: 6. The CDR3 DNA sequence: TGTGCCAGCAGCCGGACAGGGGCAGATACCGGGGAGCTGTTTTTT. It encodes CASSRTGADTGELFF. The complete variable domain, with remaining parts taken from reference TRBV7-9 and TRBJ2-2, reads DTGVSQNPRHKITKRGQNVTFRCDPISEHNRLYWYRQTLGQGPEFLTYFQNEAQLEKSRLLSDRFSAERPKGSFSTLEIQRTEQGDSAMYLCASSRTGADTGELFFGEGSRLTVL.

This clonotype was recorded at least ten times. The chain is built from TRBV7-3 and TRBJ2-5; D is perhaps TRBD1 or TRBD2 (6 bases each). Trimming shortened V by 3 bases and J by 3 bases, and 14 bases separated the two germline ends. Germline CDR1 and CDR2: SGHTA and FQGTGA. This CDR3 has 15 residues. The CDR3 spells CASSLEGRGEETQYF. Here the CDR3 DNA reads TGTGCCAGCAGCTTGGAAGGAAGGGGGGAAGAGACCCAGTACTTC.

This clonotype appeared many times. The rearrangement links TRBV24-1 to TRBJ1-2; 9 bases map to TRBD1. Germline values: CDR1 KGHDR, CDR2 SFDVKD. V dropped 9 bases and J dropped 3; count of bases not matched to a gene: 7. The CDR3 loop spans 14 amino acids. The CDR3 coding sequence is TGTGCCACCTACAGGGGGCGTTTTGACTATGGCTACACCTTC. This gives the protein CATYRGRFDYGYTF.

The genes are TRBV29-1 and TRBJ2-7; D is ambiguous. The CDR3 totals 12 residues. Between the trimmed V and J ends, which lost 8 bases and 0 bases, there was a span of 11 bases. CDR1 is SQVTM and CDR2 is ANQGSEA in the germline V gene. The CDR3 reads CSLGLSSYEQYF. In nucleotides, the CDR3 is TGCAGCTTGGGCTTAAGCTCCTACGAGCAGTACTTC.

This clonotype was counted many times. The chain joins TRBV4-1 to TRBJ1-2; D remains ambiguous. CDR1 and CDR2 from the germline V gene are MGHRA and YSYEKL. This CDR3 is 13 amino acids long. V lost 1 base and J lost 5, with 8 bases in between. CDR3 sequence reads: CASSQAQLYGYTF. CDR3 coding DNA: TGCGCCAGCAGCCAAGCGCAGCTATATGGCTACACCTTC.

The chain is built from TRBV6-1 and TRBJ1-5, with no clear D. CDR3 length: 16 residues. V was pared by 5 bases and J by 5 bases, with 19 bases between. From germline, CDR1 is MNHNS and CDR2 SASEGT. CDR3 in amino acids: CASSPPLNLGHQPQHF. CDR3 in DNA: TGTGCCAGCAGTCCACCGTTGAATTTAGGGCATCAGCCCCAGCATTTT.

This chain joins TRBV4-1 and TRBJ1-2, with D maybe TRBD1 (5 bases). The V and J ends lost 1 base and 1 base respectively, with 10 bases between them. Germline loops: CDR1 MGHRA, CDR2 YSYEKL. The CDR3 consists of 15 residues. CDR3 loop: CASSQVYGGNYGYTF. Here the CDR3 DNA reads TGCGCCAGCAGCCAAGTATACGGGGGTAACTATGGCTACACCTTC.

This clonotype was seen repeatedly, ten times or more. V is TRBV7-6 and J is TRBJ1-3; maybe TRBD1 (6 bases). Germline CDR1 and CDR2: SGHVS and FNYEAQ. The V end lost 5 bases, the J end lost 1 base, and 12 bases lay between the germline ends. This CDR3 is built from 15 residues. In DNA form, the CDR3 reads TGTGCCAGCAGCCGACTGACAGGATCTGGAAACACCATATATTTT. Its translation is CASSRLTGSGNTIYF. Using reference TRBV7-6 and TRBJ1-3 for the parts outside the CDR3, the full variable domain is GAGVSQSPRYKVTKRGQDVALRCDPISGHVSLYWYRQALGQGPEFLTYFNYEAQQDKSGLPNDRFSAERPEGSISTLTIQRTEQRDSAMYRCASSRLTGSGNTIYFGEGSWLTVV.

The V and J genes are TRBV7-8 and TRBJ2-7; 7 nucleotides align to TRBD1. The J call may be in error: the DNA end matches TRBJ2-1 better. Germline CDR1 and CDR2: SGHVS and FQNEAQ. The CDR3 is 15 amino acids. The CDR3 loop reads CASSLRQGLNNEQFF. CDR3 in DNA: TGTGCCAGCAGTCTTCGACAGGGCCTGAACAATGAGCAGTTCTTC.

The chain carries TRBV28 and TRBJ1-5; no clear D. Trimming shortened V by 3 bases and J by 2 bases, and 8 bases separated the two germline ends. This CDR3 is built from 14 residues. Germline assignment: CDR1 MDHEN and CDR2 SYDVKM. CDR3 region: CASSFRQGNQPQHF. CDR3 nucleotides: TGTGCCAGCAGTTTTCGGCAGGGCAATCAGCCCCAGCATTTT.

The rearrangement links TRBV25-1 to TRBJ1-1; D uncertain. Between the trimmed V and J ends, which lost 1 base and 1 base, there was a span of 7 bases. Germline assignment: CDR1 MGHDK and CDR2 SYGVNS. The CDR3 is 14 residues long. The CDR3, as DNA: TGTGCCAGCAGTGAATGGGGTTCGAACACTGAAGCTTTCTTT. Protein: CASSEWGSNTEAFF.

This clonotype was detected ten times or more. The J gene is TRBJ2-7, the V gene TRBV20-1; the D gene is possibly TRBD2 (6 bases). Trimming removed 3 bases from V and 6 bases from J, with 12 bases in between. The CDR3 covers 12 residues. Germline V gene sequence: CDR1 DFQATT, CDR2 SNEGSKA (reference sequence). CDR3 region: CSARPLAAEQYF. CDR3 coding DNA: TGCAGTGCTAGGCCACTAGCTGCCGAGCAGTACTTC.